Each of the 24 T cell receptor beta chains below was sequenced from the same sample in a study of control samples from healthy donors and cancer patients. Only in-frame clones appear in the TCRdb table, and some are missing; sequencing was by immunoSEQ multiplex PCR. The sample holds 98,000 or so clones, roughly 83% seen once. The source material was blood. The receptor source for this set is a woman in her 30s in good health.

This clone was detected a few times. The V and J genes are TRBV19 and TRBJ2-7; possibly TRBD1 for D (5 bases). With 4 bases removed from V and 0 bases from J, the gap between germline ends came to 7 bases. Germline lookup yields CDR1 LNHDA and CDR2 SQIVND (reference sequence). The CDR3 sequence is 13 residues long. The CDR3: CASSTTASYEQYF. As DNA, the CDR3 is TGTGCCAGTAGTACGACAGCCTCCTACGAGCAGTACTTC.

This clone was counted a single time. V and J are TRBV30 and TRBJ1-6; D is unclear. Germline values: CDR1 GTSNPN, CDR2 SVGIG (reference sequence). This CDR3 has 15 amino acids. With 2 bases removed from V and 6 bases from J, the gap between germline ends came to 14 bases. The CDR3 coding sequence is TGTGCCTGGAGTTGGGCCGTTCAGTCTAATTCACCCCTCCACTTT. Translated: CAWSWAVQSNSPLHF. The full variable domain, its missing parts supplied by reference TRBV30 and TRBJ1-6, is SQTIHQWPATLVQPVGSPLSLECTVEGTSNPNLYWYRQAAGRGLQLLFYSVGIGQISSEVPQNLSASRPQDRQFILSSKKLLLSDSGFYLCAWSWAVQSNSPLHFGNGTRLTVT.

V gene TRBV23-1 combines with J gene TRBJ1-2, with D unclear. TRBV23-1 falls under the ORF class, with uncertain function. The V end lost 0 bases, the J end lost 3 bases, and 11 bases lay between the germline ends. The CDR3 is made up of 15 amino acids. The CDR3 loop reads CASSQSGPEDYGYTF. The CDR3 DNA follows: TGCGCCAGCAGTCAATCGGGCCCTGAGGACTATGGCTACACCTTC.

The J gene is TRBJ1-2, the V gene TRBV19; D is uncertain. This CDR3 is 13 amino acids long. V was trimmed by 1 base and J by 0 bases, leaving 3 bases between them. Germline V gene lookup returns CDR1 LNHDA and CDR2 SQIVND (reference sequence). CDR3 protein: CASSIGTNYGYTF. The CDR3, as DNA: TGTGCCAGTAGTATAGGAACTAACTATGGCTACACCTTC.

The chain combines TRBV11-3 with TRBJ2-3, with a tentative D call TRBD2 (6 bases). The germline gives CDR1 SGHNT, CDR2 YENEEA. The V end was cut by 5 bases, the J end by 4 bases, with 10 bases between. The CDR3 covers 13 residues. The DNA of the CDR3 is TGTGCCAGCAGCCCTCCGGGGGCAGATACGCAGTATTTT. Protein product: CASSPPGADTQYF.

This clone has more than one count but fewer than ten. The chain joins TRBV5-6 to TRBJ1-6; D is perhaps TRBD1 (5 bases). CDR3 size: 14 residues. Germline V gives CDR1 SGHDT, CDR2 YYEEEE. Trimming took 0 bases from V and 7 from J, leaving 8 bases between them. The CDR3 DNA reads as TGTGCCAGCAGCTTGGCAACAGGCAATTCACCCCTCCACTTT. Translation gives CASSLATGNSPLHF.

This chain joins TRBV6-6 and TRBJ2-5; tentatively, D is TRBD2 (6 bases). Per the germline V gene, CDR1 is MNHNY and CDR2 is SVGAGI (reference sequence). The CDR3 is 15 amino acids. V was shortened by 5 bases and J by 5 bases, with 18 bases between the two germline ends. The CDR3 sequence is CASSARIPGLETQYF. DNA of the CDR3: TGTGCCAGCAGTGCAAGAATCCCGGGACTGGAGACCCAGTACTTC.

The CDR3 DNA is TGCAGCGCCGAGGGGGGGGCCAACGTCCTGACTTTC. Protein sequence: CSAEGGANVLTF. J is TRBJ2-6 and V is TRBV29-1; D possibly matches TRBD1 or TRBD2 (5 bases each). Germline loops: CDR1 SQVTM, CDR2 ANQGSEA. The CDR3 length is 12 residues. V was cut by 7 bases and J by 4 bases, with 8 bases left in between.

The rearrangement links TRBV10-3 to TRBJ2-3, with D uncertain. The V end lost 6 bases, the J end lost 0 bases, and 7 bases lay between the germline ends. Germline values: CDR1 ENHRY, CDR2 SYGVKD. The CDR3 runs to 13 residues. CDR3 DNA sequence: TGTGCCATCAGACCAGACAGCACAGATACGCAGTATTTT. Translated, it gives CAIRPDSTDTQYF.

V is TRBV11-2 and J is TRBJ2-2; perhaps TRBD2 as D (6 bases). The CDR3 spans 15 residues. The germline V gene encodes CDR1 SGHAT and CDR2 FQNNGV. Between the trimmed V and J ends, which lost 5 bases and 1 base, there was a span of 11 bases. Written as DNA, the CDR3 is TGTGCCAGCAGCCTGGAGGGGTTGAACACCGGGGAGCTGTTTTTT. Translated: CASSLEGLNTGELFF.

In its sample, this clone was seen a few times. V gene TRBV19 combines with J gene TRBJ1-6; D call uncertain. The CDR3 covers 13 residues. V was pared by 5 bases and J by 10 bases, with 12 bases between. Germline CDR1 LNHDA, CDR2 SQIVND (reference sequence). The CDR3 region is CASSEDVNSPLHF. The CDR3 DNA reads TGTGCCAGTAGTGAGGACGTAAACTCACCCCTCCACTTT.

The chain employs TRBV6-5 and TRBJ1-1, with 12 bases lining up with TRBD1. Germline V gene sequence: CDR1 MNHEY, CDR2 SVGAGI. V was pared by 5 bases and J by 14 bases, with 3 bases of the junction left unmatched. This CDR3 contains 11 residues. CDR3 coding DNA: TGTGCCAGCAGTCGGGACAGGGGGCAATTCTTT. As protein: CASSRDRGQFF.

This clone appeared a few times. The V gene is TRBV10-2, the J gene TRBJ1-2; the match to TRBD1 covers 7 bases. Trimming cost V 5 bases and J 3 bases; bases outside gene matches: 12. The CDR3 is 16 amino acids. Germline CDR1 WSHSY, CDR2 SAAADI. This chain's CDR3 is CASSSFGARGDYGYTF. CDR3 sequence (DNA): TGCGCCAGCAGTTCGTTTGGGGCCAGGGGGGACTATGGCTACACCTTC.

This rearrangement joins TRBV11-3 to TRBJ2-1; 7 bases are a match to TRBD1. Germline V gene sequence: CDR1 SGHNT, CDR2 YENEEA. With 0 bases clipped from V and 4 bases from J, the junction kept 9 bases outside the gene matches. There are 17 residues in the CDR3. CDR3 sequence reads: CASSLDPTGSSYNEQFF. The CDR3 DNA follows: TGTGCCAGCAGCTTAGATCCGACAGGGAGCTCTTACAATGAGCAGTTCTTC. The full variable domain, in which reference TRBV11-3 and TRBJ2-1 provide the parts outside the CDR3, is EAGVVQSPRYKIIEKKQPVAFWCNPISGHNTLYWYLQNLGQGPELLIRYENEEAVDDSQLPKDRFSAERLKGVDSTLKIQPAELGDSAVYLCASSLDPTGSSYNEQFFGPGTRLTVL.

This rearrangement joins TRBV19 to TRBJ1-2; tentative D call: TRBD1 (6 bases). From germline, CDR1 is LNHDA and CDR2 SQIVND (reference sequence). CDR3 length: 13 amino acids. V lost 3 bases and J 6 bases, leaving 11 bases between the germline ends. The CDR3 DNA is TGTGCCAGTAGTATTGTGGGGGCCCATGGCTACACCTTC. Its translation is CASSIVGAHGYTF.

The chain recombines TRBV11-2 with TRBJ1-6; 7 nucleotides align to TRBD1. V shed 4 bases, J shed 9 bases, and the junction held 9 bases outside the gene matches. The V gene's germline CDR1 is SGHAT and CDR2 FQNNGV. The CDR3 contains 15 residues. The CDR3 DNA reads TGTGCCAGCAGCTACCCGGGACAGAGGACTTCACCCCTCCACTTT. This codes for CASSYPGQRTSPLHF.

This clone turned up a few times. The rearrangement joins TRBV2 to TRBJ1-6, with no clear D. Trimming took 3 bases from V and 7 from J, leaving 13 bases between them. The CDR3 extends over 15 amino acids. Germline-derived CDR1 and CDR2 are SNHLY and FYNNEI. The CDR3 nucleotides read TGTGCCAGCAGTGATCTGGGTAACGGCAATTCACCCCTCCACTTT. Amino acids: CASSDLGNGNSPLHF.

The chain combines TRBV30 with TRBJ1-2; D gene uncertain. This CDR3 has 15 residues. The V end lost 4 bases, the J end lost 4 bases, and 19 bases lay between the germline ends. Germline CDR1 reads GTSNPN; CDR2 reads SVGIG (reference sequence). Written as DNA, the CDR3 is TGTGCCTGGACGGGCCAGGAGGTTTTCCCCTATGGCTACACCTTC. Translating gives CAWTGQEVFPYGYTF.

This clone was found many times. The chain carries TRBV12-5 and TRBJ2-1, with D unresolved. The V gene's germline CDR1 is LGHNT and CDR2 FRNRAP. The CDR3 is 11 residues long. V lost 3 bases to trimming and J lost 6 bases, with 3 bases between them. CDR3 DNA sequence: TGTGCTAGTGGTTTTTCCAATGAGCAGTTCTTC. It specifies CASGFSNEQFF.

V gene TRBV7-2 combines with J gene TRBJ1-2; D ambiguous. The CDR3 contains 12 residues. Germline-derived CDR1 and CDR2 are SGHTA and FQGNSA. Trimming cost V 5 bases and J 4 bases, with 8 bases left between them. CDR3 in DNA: TGTGCCAGCAGCCCGCGGGTCTATGGCTACACCTTC. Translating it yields CASSPRVYGYTF.

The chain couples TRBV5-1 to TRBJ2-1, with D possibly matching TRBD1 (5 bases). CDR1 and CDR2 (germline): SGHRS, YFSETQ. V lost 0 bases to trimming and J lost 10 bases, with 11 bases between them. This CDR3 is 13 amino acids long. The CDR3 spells CASSLGTRVEQFF. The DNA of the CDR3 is TGCGCCAGCAGCTTGGGGACACGGGTCGAGCAGTTCTTC.

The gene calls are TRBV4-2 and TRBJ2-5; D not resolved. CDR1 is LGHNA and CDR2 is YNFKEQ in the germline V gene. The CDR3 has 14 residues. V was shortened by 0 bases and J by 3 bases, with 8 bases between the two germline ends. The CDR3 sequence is CASSQDARKETQYF. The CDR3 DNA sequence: TGTGCCAGCAGCCAAGACGCCCGTAAAGAGACCCAGTACTTC.

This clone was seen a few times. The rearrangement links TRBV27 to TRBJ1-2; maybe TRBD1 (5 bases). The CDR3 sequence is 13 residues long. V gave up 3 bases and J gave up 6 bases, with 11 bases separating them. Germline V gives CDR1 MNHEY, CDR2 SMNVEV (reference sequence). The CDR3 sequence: CASSFREGNGYTF. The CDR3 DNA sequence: TGTGCCAGCAGTTTCAGGGAGGGAAATGGCTACACCTTC.

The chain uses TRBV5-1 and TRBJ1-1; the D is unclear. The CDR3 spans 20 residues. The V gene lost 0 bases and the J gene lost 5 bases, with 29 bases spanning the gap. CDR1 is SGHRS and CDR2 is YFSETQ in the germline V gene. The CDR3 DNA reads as TGCGCCAGCAGCTTGGAGGGCGTGGCCCGACCACAAGGTACTGGGACTGAAGCTTTCTTT. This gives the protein CASSLEGVARPQGTGTEAFF. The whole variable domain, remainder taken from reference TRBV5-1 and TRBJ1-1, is KAGVTQTPRYLIKTRGQQVTLSCSPISGHRSVSWYQQTPGQGLQFLFEYFSETQRNKGNFPGRFSGRQFSNSRSEMNVSTLELGDSALYLCASSLEGVARPQGTGTEAFFGQGTRLTVV.